This record looks at one T cell receptor (beta chain) sequence and its context. Antigen: not known. These data are taken from a study of OX40 agonist ivuxolimab in advanced cancers. Study background: Patients enrolled in dose escalation were diagnosed with hepatocellular carcinoma, melanoma, renal cell or head and neck cancer. The eligibility criteria allowed prior anti-PD-1, anti-PD-L1 or anti-CTLA-4 therapy, and under 50% had some. Study-level findings and limits: In the expanded peripheral T cells, antigen specificity was never determined.

This CDR3 is 16 amino acids long. With V trimmed by 3 bases and J by 5 bases, 6 bases remained unmatched. Germline CDR1 is SGHTA and CDR2 is FQGNSA. Here immunoSEQ multiplex PCR was the method, and the copy in TCRdb shows in-frame clones only, minus some. The data show approximately 90,000 clones, 87% seen once. The J gene is TRBJ1-4, the V gene TRBV7-2, with 10 bases identical to TRBD1. This receptor was taken from an adult with an advanced solid tumor such as melanoma, head and neck, liver or kidney cancer. The source was CD4+ or CD8+ T cells sorted from blood, collected in a trial of the OX40 agonist ivuxolimab. CDR3 DNA: TGTGCCAGCAGCTTCCCGGGACAGGGGTCGAATGAAAAACTGTTTTTT. It is translated as CASSFPGQGSNEKLFF.